Listed here are 22 T cell receptor beta chains from one sample, sequenced in a study of blood T cell repertoires in COVID-19. Profiled with immunoSEQ multiplex PCR; TCRdb holds only in-frame clones, not every one. There are 100,000 to 120,000 clones in the sample; 81% occur only once, and 30% to 45% lies in the top ten. What was sequenced was peripheral blood. Receptors were obtained from a man older than 75 with acute or convalescent COVID-19.

The chain links TRBV7-3 to TRBJ1-1; 8 bases agree with TRBD1. CDR3 length: 13 amino acids. Germline trimming cut 5 bases from V and 4 bases from J; bases unmatched to any gene: 3. CDR1 and CDR2 (germline): SGHTA, FQGTGA. This CDR3 is CASSATGGTEAFF. CDR3 sequence (DNA): TGTGCCAGCAGCGCTACAGGGGGCACTGAAGCTTTCTTT.

This clone has more than one count but fewer than ten. This chain links TRBV30 with TRBJ2-1; the match to TRBD1 covers 10 bases. This CDR3 has 14 amino acids. The germline V gene encodes CDR1 GTSNPN and CDR2 SVGIG (reference sequence). Trimming cost V 0 bases and J 8 bases; bases outside gene matches: 4. The CDR3 DNA is TGTGCCTGGAGTGTACTTGGGACAGGGGATGAGCAGTTCTTC. Translation gives CAWSVLGTGDEQFF.

V is TRBV3-1 (or the pseudogene TRBV3-2) and J is TRBJ1-5; D not certain. V was pared by 1 base and J by 6 bases, with 7 bases between. The CDR3 length is 13 residues. Germline V CDR1 and CDR2: LGHDT, YNNKEL (reference sequence). The CDR3 sequence is CASSQGNGQPQHF. The CDR3 DNA reads TGTGCCAGCAGCCAAGGTAACGGTCAGCCCCAGCATTTT.

This chain joins TRBV6-5 and TRBJ2-7; TRBD1 matches at 7 bases. The ends lost 6 bases at V and 4 bases at J; junction bases unmatched: 6. CDR3 length equals 13 residues. Germline CDR1 and CDR2: MNHEY and SVGAGI. The CDR3 nucleotides are TGTGCCAGCAGGAGAGGGACAGAGTACGAGCAGTACTTC. Its translation: CASRRGTEYEQYF.

The V gene is TRBV10-1, the J gene TRBJ2-3, with no clear D. Germline assignment: CDR1 WNHNN and CDR2 SYGVQD (reference sequence). This CDR3 region has 13 residues. The ends were cut back, 5 bases at V and 1 base at J, with 7 bases in the middle. DNA of the CDR3: TGCGCCAGCAGTCGTCAGGGCACAGATACGCAGTATTTT. Its translation: CASSRQGTDTQYF.

A single count supports this clone. The chain is built from TRBV5-1 and TRBJ2-6; the D is unclear. The germline CDR1 and CDR2 sequences are SGHRS and YFSETQ. Deletions cut 4 bases from V and 3 bases from J, with 5 bases between. This CDR3 comprises 13 residues. CDR3 sequence (DNA): TGCGCCAGCAGCCCCGGTGGGGCCAACGTCCTGACTTTC. Its translation is CASSPGGANVLTF. Together with reference TRBV5-1 and TRBJ2-6, the CDR3 gives the full variable domain: KAGVTQTPRYLIKTRGQQVTLSCSPISGHRSVSWYQQTPGQGLQFLFEYFSETQRNKGNFPGRFSGRQFSNSRSEMNVSTLELGDSALYLCASSPGGANVLTFGAGSRLTVL.

CDR3 amino acids: CASTLQGGGTEAFF. CDR3 coding DNA: TGTGCCAGTACTCTCCAAGGGGGGGGCACTGAAGCTTTCTTT. This chain uses TRBV19 with TRBJ1-1, with D maybe TRBD1 (6 bases). The CDR3 runs 14 residues. CDR1 is LNHDA and CDR2 is SQIVND in the germline V gene (reference sequence). The germline V and J ends were trimmed by 7 bases and 4 bases, with 16 bases remaining between them.

In this sample, this clone turned up once. The V and J genes are TRBV18 and TRBJ2-6, with D possibly matching TRBD1 (6 bases). The CDR3 length is 16 residues. The germline CDR1 and CDR2 sequences are KGHSH and LQKENI. V lost 4 bases and J lost 10, with 20 bases in between. In DNA, the CDR3 is TGTGCCAGCTCACAGGACAGCGGACTGAGGGATAACGTCCTGACTTTC. It yields the protein CASSQDSGLRDNVLTF.

The rearrangement uses TRBV7-3 and TRBJ2-3; 13 bases match TRBD2. The CDR3 is 19 amino acids. With V trimmed by 5 bases and J by 2 bases, 13 bases remained unmatched. Germline V CDR1 and CDR2: SGHTA, FQGTGA. CDR3 in DNA: TGTGCCAGCAGCCCGACCCCTTTGACTAGCGGGAGGTCCACAGATACGCAGTATTTT. Amino acids: CASSPTPLTSGRSTDTQYF.

The gene calls are TRBV19 and TRBJ2-1, with a weak D call TRBD1 (5 bases). Germline V gene sequence: CDR1 LNHDA, CDR2 SQIVND (reference sequence). The CDR3 contains 13 residues. V was cut by 0 bases and J by 9 bases, with 9 bases left in between. The CDR3 nucleotides are TGTGCCAGTAGTATAGATCTCAGGGTTGAGCAGTTCTTC. This encodes CASSIDLRVEQFF.

This clone has just a few counts. V is TRBV5-1 and J is TRBJ2-5; D remains unclear. Looked up from germline, CDR1 is SGHRS and CDR2 is YFSETQ. The CDR3 runs 15 residues. Between the trimmed V and J ends, which lost 4 bases and 5 bases, there was a span of 18 bases. The CDR3 DNA is TGCGCCAGCAGCCCCGGAAGTTTTGCGCGGGAGACCCAGTACTTC. It encodes CASSPGSFARETQYF.

The chain employs TRBV18 and TRBJ1-4, with unresolved D. There are 14 residues in the CDR3. The germline V and J ends were trimmed by 11 bases and 3 bases, with 16 bases remaining between them. Germline CDR1 and CDR2: KGHSH and LQKENI. The CDR3 DNA reads as TGTGCCTCCCGGGGAAATCAAGCTAATGAAAAACTGTTTTTT. Translating gives CASRGNQANEKLFF.

The rearrangement joins TRBV5-5 to TRBJ2-1; D perhaps matches TRBD2 (6 bases). The V end lost 5 bases, the J end lost 8 bases, and 17 bases lay between the germline ends. CDR1 and CDR2 (germline): SGHKS, YYEKEE (reference sequence). This CDR3 is built from 14 residues. CDR3 nucleotide sequence: TGTGCCAGCAGTCAGGGACTCCTCGGGTATGAGCAGTTCTTC. Encoded protein: CASSQGLLGYEQFF.

In its sample, this clone was seen a few times. The V and J genes are TRBV4-2 and TRBJ1-3; 7 positions match TRBD1. This CDR3 has 15 residues. Looked up from germline, CDR1 is LGHNA and CDR2 is YNFKEQ. Trimming cost V 0 bases and J 4 bases; bases outside gene matches: 3. CDR3 region: CASSQDGTEGNTIYF. CDR3 bases: TGTGCCAGCAGCCAAGATGGGACAGAGGGAAACACCATATATTTT.

V gene TRBV24-1 combines with J gene TRBJ2-3, with 11 bases that match TRBD1. Per the germline V gene, CDR1 is KGHDR and CDR2 is SFDVKD. The CDR3 spans 15 residues. With V trimmed by 4 bases and J by 6 bases, 5 bases remained unmatched. The CDR3 nucleotides read TGTGCCACCAGTGACACTGGACAGGGGGCGGATACGCAGTATTTT. Translation: CATSDTGQGADTQYF.

Ten or more counts support this clone. The chain joins TRBV10-1 to TRBJ2-7, with TRBD1 as a possible D gene (6 bases). Germline CDR1 reads WNHNN; CDR2 reads SYGVQD (reference sequence). Trimming stripped 6 bases from V and 0 bases from J, with 15 bases between. The CDR3 totals 15 residues. The CDR3 bases are TGCGCCAGCAGCCAGTCTTGGGACAACTCCTACGAGCAGTACTTC. The encoded protein is CASSQSWDNSYEQYF.

This clone came up once. The chain combines TRBV28 with TRBJ2-5, with 8 nucleotides matching TRBD1. V trimming: 4 bases; J trimming: 7 bases; junction bases outside the gene matches: 11. Germline assignment: CDR1 MDHEN and CDR2 SYDVKM. CDR3 length: 15 residues. CDR3 loop: CASSWTGRRRGTQYF. The CDR3, as DNA: TGTGCCAGCAGTTGGACAGGGAGGAGGAGGGGGACCCAGTACTTC. Full variable domain (remainder filled in from reference TRBV28 and TRBJ2-5): DVKVTQSSRYLVKRTGEKVFLECVQDMDHENMFWYRQDPGLGLRLIYFSYDVKMKEKGDIPEGYSVSREKKERFSLILESASTNQTSMYLCASSWTGRRRGTQYFGPGTRLLVL.

The chain recombines TRBV6-5 with TRBJ2-7; the match to TRBD2 covers 10 bases. The CDR3 spans 15 residues. Looked up from germline, CDR1 is MNHEY and CDR2 is SVGAGI. Unmatched junction bases numbered 9, after V lost 3 bases and J lost 7 bases. CDR3: CASSYLSSGSGEQYF. CDR3 nucleotides: TGTGCCAGCAGTTATCTGTCTAGCGGGAGTGGAGAGCAGTACTTC.

Here the CDR3 reads CASSFGLAASYEQYF. In DNA form, the CDR3 reads TGTGCCAGCAGCTTTGGACTAGCGGCCTCCTACGAGCAGTACTTC. The chain is built from TRBV11-3 and TRBJ2-7; 10 positions match TRBD2. Germline CDR1 reads SGHNT; CDR2 reads YENEEA. Unmatched junction bases numbered 2, after V lost 3 bases and J lost 0 bases. The CDR3 consists of 15 residues.

The V gene is TRBV12-3 or TRBV12-4, the J gene TRBJ2-7; possibly TRBD1 for D (6 bases). There are 13 residues in the CDR3. V dropped 5 bases and J dropped 3 bases, with 11 bases sitting between them. CDR3 loop: CASSETGYYEQYF. The CDR3 nucleotides are TGTGCCAGCAGTGAGACAGGCTACTACGAGCAGTACTTC.

The rearrangement uses TRBV2 and TRBJ2-3, with D possibly being TRBD2 (5 bases). This CDR3 contains 12 residues. V dropped 4 bases and J dropped 6 bases, with 8 bases sitting between them. Germline CDR1 SNHLY, CDR2 FYNNEI. CDR3 sequence (DNA): TGTGCCAGCAGTGCTTGGGAGGATACGCAGTATTTT. It specifies CASSAWEDTQYF.

V is TRBV3-1 (or the pseudogene TRBV3-2) and J is TRBJ1-1, with 7 bases lining up with TRBD1. V lost 0 bases and J lost 8; bases outside the gene matches: 9. Germline CDR1 and CDR2: LGHDT and YNNKEL (reference sequence). The CDR3 contains 15 residues. The CDR3 bases are TGTGCCAGCAGCCAAGATACAGGGGCGGAGAGGGAAGCTTTCTTT. Residues: CASSQDTGAEREAFF.